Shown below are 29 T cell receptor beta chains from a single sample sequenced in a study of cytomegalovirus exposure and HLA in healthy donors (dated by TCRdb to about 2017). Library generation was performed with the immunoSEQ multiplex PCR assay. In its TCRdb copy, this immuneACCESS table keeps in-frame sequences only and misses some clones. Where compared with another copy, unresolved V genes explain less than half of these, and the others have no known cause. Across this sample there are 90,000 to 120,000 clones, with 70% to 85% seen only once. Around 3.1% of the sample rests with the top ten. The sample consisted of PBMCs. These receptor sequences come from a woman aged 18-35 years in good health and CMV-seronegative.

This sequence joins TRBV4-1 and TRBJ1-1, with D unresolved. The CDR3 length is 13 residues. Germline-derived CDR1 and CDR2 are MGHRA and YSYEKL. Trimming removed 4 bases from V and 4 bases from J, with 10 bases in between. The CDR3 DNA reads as TGCGCCAGCAGCCGAAGCGAGGTCACTGAAGCTTTCTTT. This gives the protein CASSRSEVTEAFF.

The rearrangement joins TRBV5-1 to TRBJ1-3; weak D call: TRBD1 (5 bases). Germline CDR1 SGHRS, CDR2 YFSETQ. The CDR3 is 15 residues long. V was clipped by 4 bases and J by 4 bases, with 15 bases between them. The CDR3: CASSPGGGLGNTIYF. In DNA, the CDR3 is TGCGCCAGCAGCCCCGGGGGGGGACTAGGAAACACCATATATTTT.

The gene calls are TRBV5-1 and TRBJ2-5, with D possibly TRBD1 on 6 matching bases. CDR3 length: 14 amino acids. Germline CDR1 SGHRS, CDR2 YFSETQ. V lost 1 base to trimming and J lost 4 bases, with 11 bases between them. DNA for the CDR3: TGCGCCAGCAGCTTGACAGGGAATGGAGAGACCCAGTACTTC. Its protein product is CASSLTGNGETQYF.

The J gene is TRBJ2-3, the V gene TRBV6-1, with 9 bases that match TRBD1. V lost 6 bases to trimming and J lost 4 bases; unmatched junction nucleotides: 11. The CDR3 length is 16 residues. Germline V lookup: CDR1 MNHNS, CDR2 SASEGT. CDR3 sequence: CASSEWGQGYPDTQYF. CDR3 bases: TGTGCCAGCAGCGAATGGGGACAGGGTTATCCAGATACGCAGTATTTT.

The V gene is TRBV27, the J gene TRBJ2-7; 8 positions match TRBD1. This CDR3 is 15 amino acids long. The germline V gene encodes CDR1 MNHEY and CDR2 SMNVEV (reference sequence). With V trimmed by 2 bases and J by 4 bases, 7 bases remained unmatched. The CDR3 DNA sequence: TGTGCCAGCAGTTTAACCGACAGGGGTCCTTACGAGCAGTACTTC. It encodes CASSLTDRGPYEQYF.

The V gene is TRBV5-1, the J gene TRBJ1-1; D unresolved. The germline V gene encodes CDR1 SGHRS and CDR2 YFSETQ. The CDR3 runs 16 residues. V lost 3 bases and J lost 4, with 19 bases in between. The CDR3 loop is CASSSQGSGEGTEAFF. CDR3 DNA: TGCGCCAGCAGCTCCCAAGGTAGCGGGGAAGGCACTGAAGCTTTCTTT. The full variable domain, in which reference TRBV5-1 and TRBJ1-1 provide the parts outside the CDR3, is KAGVTQTPRYLIKTRGQQVTLSCSPISGHRSVSWYQQTPGQGLQFLFEYFSETQRNKGNFPGRFSGRQFSNSRSEMNVSTLELGDSALYLCASSSQGSGEGTEAFFGQGTRLTVV.

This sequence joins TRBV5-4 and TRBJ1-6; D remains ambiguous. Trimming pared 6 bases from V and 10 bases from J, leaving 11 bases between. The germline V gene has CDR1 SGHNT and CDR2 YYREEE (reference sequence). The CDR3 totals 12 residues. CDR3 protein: CASTSGRSPLHF. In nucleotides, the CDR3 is TGTGCCAGCACCAGTGGGAGGTCACCCCTCCACTTT.

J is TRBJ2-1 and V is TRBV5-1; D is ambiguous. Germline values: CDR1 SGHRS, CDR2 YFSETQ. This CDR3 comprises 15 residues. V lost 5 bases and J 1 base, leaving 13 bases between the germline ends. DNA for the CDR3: TGCGCCAGCAGTTTTGACATAGGATCCTACAATGAGCAGTTCTTC. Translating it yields CASSFDIGSYNEQFF.

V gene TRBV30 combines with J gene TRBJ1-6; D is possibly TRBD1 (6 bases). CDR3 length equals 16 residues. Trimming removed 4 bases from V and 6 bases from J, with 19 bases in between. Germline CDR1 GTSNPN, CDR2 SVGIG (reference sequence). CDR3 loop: CAWTRWTANFNSPLHF. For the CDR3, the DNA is TGTGCCTGGACTAGGTGGACAGCAAATTTTAATTCACCCCTCCACTTT.

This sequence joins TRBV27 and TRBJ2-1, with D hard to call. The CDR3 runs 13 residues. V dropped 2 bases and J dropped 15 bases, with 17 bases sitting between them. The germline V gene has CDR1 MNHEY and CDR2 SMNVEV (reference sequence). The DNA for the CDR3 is TGTGCCAGCAGTTTAGCTGCTCGGTCCTTTGTGTTCTTC. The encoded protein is CASSLAARSFVFF.

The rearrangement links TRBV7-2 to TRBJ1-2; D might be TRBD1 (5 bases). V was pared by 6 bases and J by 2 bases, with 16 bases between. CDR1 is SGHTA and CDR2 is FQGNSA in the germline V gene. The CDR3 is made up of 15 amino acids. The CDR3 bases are TGTGCCAGCAGTTACCTTTCGGCAGGGAACTATGGCTACACCTTC. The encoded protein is CASSYLSAGNYGYTF.

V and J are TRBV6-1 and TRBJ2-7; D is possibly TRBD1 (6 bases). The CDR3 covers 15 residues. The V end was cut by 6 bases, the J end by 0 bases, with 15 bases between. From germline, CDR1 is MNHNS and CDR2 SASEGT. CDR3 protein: CASRRDRSSSYEQYF. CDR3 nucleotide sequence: TGTGCCAGCAGGAGAGACAGGAGTAGCTCCTACGAGCAGTACTTC.

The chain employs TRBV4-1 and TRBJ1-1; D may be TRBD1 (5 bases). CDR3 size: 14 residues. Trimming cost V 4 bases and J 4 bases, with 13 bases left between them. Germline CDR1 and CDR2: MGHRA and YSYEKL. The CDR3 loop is CASSPAGRSTEAFF. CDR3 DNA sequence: TGCGCCAGCAGCCCGGCAGGGCGAAGCACTGAAGCTTTCTTT.

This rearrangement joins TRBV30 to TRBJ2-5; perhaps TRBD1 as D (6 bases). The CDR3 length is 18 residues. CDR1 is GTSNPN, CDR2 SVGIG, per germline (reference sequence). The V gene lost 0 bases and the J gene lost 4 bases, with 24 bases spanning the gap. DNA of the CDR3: TGTGCCTGGAGTGTACAGCAAGGGGGACGGGGTGGAGGAGAGACCCAGTACTTC. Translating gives CAWSVQQGGRGGGETQYF.

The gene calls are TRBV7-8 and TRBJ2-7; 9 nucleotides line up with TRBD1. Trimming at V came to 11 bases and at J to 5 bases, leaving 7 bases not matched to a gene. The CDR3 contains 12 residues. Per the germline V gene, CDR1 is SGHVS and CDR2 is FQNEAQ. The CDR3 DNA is TGTGCCGTCCGGGACAGGGTCGACGAGCAGTACTTC. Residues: CAVRDRVDEQYF.

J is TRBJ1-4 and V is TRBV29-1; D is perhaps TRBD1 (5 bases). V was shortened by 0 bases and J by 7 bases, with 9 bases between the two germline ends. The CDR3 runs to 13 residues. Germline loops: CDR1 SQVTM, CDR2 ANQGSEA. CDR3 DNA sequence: TGCAGCGTTGAAGATAACGGGGGTGAAAAACTGTTTTTT. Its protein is CSVEDNGGEKLFF.

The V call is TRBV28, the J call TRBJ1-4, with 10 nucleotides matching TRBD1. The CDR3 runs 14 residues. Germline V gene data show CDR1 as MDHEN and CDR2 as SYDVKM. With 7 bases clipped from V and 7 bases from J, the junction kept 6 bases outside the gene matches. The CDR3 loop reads CASTTGTGAEKLFF. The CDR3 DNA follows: TGTGCCAGCACTACCGGGACAGGGGCTGAAAAACTGTTTTTT.

The CDR3 coding sequence is TGTGCCAGCAGTGGCCTTTGGACAGGGGTGTCCTATGGCTACACCTTC. As protein: CASSGLWTGVSYGYTF. The V gene is TRBV28, the J gene TRBJ1-2; 9 bases align to TRBD1. CDR1 MDHEN and CDR2 SYDVKM come from the germline V gene. Trimming at V came to 5 bases and at J to 4 bases, leaving 11 bases not matched to a gene. This CDR3 spans 16 amino acids.

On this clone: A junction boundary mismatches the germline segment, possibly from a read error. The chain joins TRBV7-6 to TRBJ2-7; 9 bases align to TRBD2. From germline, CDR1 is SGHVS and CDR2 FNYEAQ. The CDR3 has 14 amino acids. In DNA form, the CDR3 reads TGTGCCAGCAGTTTAGCGGGGGACACCTACGAGCAGTACTTC. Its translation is CASSLAGDTYEQYF.

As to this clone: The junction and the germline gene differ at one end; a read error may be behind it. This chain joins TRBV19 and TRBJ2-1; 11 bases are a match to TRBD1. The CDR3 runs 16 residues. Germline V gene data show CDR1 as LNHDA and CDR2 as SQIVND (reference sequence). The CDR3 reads CASSTWTGGNSNEQFF. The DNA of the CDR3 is TGTGCCAGTAGTACATGGACAGGGGGCAATTCCAATGAACAGTTCTTC.

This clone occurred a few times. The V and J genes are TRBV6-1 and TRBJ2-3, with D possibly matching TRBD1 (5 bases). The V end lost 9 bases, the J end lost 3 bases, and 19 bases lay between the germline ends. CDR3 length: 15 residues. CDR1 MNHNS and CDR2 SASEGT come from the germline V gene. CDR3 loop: CASPQGRDQTDTQYF. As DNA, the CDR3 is TGTGCCAGTCCCCAGGGAAGAGATCAGACAGATACGCAGTATTTT.

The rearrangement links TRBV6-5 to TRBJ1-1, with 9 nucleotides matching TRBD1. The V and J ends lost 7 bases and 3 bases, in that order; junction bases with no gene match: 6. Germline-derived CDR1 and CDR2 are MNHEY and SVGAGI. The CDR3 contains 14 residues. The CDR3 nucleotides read TGTGCCAGCAAGATGGACAGGGGAGACACTGAAGCTTTCTTT. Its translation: CASKMDRGDTEAFF.

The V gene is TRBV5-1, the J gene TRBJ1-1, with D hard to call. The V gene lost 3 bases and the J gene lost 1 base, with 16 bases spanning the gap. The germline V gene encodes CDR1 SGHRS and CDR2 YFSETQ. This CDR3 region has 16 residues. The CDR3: CASSSNSAGPNTEAFF. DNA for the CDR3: TGCGCCAGCAGCTCCAATTCGGCAGGCCCGAACACTGAAGCTTTCTTT.

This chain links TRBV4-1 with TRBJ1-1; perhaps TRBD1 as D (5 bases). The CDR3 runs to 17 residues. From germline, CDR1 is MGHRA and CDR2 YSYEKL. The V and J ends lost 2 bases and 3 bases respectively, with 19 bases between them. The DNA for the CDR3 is TGCGCCAGCAGCCAACCAATACCGGGACTCCAAGACACTGAAGCTTTCTTT. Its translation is CASSQPIPGLQDTEAFF.

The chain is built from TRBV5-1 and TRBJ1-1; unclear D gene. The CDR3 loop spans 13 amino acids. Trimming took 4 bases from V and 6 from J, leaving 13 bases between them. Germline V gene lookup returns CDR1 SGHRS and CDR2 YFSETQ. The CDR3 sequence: CASSPELVSEAFF. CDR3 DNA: TGCGCCAGCAGCCCCGAGTTAGTGTCTGAAGCTTTCTTT.

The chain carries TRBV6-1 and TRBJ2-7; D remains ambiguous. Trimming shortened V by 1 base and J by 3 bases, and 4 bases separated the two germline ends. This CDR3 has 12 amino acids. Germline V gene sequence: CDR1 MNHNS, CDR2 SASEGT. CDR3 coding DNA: TGTGCCAGCAGTGAAGTGAGCTACGAGCAGTACTTC. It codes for CASSEVSYEQYF.

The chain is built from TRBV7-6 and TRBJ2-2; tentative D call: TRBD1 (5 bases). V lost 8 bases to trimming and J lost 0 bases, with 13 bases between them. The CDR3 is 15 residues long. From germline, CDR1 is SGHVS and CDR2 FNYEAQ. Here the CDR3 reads CASQQVPANTGELFF. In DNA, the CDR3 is TGTGCCAGCCAACAGGTGCCAGCGAACACCGGGGAGCTGTTTTTT.

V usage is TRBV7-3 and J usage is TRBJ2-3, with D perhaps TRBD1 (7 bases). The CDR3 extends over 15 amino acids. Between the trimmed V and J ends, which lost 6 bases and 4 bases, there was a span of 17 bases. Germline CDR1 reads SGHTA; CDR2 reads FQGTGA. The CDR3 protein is CASSPGGGVADTQYF. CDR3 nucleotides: TGTGCCAGCAGTCCAGGGGGAGGTGTTGCAGATACGCAGTATTTT.

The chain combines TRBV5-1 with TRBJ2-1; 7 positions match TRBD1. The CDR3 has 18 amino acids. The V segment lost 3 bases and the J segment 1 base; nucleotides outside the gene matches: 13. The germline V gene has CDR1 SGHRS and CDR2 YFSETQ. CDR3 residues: CASSSARAGTASYNEQFF. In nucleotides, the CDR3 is TGCGCCAGCAGCTCAGCCCGAGCCGGGACAGCATCCTACAATGAGCAGTTCTTC.